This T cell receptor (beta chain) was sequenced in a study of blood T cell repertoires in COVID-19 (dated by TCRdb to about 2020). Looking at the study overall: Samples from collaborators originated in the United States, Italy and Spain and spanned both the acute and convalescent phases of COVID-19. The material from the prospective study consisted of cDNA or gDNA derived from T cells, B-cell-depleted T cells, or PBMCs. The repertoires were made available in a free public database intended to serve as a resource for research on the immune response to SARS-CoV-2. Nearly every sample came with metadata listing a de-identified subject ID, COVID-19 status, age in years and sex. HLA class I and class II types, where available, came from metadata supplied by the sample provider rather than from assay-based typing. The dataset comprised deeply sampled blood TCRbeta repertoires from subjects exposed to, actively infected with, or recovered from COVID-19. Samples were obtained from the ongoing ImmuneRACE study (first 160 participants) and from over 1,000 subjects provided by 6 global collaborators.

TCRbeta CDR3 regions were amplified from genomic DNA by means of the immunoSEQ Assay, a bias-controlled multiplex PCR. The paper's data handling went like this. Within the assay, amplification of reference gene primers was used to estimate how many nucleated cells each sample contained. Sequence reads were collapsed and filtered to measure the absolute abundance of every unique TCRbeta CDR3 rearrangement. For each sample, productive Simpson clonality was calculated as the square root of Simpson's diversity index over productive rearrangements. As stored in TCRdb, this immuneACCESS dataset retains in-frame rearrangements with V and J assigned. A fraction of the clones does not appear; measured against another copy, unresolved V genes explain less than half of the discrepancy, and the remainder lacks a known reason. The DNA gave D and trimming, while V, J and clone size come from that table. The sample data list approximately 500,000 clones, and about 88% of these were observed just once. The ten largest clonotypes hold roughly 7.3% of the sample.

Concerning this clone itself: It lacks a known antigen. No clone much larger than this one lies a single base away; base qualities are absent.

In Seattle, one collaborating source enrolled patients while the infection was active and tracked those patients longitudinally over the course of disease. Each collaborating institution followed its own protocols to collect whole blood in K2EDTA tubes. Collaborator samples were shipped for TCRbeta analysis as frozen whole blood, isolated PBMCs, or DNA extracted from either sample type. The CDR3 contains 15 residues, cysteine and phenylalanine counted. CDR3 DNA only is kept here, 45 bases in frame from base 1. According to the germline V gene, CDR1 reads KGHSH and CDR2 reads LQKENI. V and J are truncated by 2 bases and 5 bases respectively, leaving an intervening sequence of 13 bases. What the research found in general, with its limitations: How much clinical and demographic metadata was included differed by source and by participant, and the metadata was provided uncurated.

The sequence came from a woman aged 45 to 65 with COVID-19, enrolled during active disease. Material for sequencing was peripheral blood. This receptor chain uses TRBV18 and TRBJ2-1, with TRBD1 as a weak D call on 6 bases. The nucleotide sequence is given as TGTGCCAGCTCACCAGTGACAGGTGGGGACAATGAGCAGTTCTTC. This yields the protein CASSPVTGGDNEQFF.